The present entry profiles one TCR beta chain with its context. Sequenced by immunoSEQ multiplex PCR; TCRdb stores in-frame clones only, minus some. Among around 2.1 million clones, just over 90% were seen once, and the ten largest hold more than 1.5%. Cells designated naive CD8 were CD45RO-negative and were positively selected for CCR7, with terminally differentiated effector memory CD45RA+ cells excluded. The sample belongs to a study of shared clonotypes between healthy human individuals. Material: naive CD8+ T cells from PBMCs. The receptor's source is a man between 18 and 29 years old in good health. Some clones in this sample may be carry-over from other donors' samples.

CDR3 loop: CASSASNGVGETQYF. CDR3 nucleotide sequence: TGTGCCAGCAGCGCCTCGAATGGGGTTGGCGAGACCCAGTACTTC. The rearrangement links TRBV9 to TRBJ2-5; D remains ambiguous. The germline V gene encodes CDR1 SGDLS and CDR2 YYNGEE. V gave up 3 bases and J gave up 5 bases, with 17 bases separating them. The CDR3 has 15 amino acids.